A selection of T cell receptor beta chains follows, all from one sample in a study of T cell responses to AZD1222 COVID-19 vaccine. Repertoires were generated with immunoSEQ multiplex PCR, while TCRdb's copy carries only in-frame clones and drops some. In the table there are approximately 140,000 clones, 93% of which are singletons. Sequencing used peripheral blood, obtained on day 0 of MenACWY control vaccination. The receptors stem from an adult in good health. Both conserved end residues are part of each CDR3. The order of the fields is clone size, CDR3 length, V gene, J gene, D gene, CDR3 DNA, CDR3 protein. A D gene is named only where the DNA matches it firmly. A row's size may be missing; if present it is once, few, many or a size class.

.	15	TRBV19	TRBJ2-2	.	TGTGCCAGTAACTCGGGGCAGGGGTACACCGGGGAGCTGTTTTTT	CASNSGQGYTGELFF
.	15	TRBV5-1	TRBJ1-2	.	TGCGCCAGCAGCTTGGACGCAGGGAATGGCTATGGCTACACCTTC	CASSLDAGNGYGYTF
.	15	TRBV27	TRBJ2-1	.	TGTGCCAGCAGCTGGGTGGGACGGACGGCATTTGAGCAGTTCTTC	CASSWVGRTAFEQFF
.	13	TRBV28	TRBJ1-2	.	TGTGCCAGCAGTGCGGGCCCCACCTATGGCTACACCTTC	CASSAGPTYGYTF
once	13	TRBV3-1/TRBV3-2	TRBJ1-6	.	TGTGCCAGCAGCCAAGGAGTAAATTCACCCCTCCACTTT	CASSQGVNSPLHF
once	14	TRBV19	TRBJ1-1	.	TGTGCCAGTAGTATAGAGGCAGGGCGAACTGAAGCTTTCTTT	CASSIEAGRTEAFF
few	13	TRBV14	TRBJ1-1	.	TGTGCCAGTTTCGGACTGGGACACACTGAAGCTTTCTTT	CASFGLGHTEAFF
.	16	TRBV6-5	TRBJ1-1	.	TGTGCCAGCAGTTTACAGGGTAGGGGATGGAACACTGAAGCTTTCTTT	CASSLQGRGWNTEAFF
.	12	TRBV2	TRBJ1-3	.	TGTGCCAGCAACAAGGAGGCAAACACCATATATTTT	CASNKEANTIYF
.	14	TRBV7-9	TRBJ1-1	.	TGTGCCAGCAGCTTTGGTGCGGGGGACACTGAAGCTTTCTTT	CASSFGAGDTEAFF
.	15	TRBV7-2	TRBJ1-2	TRBD1	TGTGCCAGCAGCCACGACAGGGAGCTGACCTATGGCTACACCTTC	CASSHDRELTYGYTF
.	13	TRBV6-5	TRBJ1-2	.	TGTGCCAGCAGCAAGATCAGGGGTTATGGCTACACCTTC	CASSKIRGYGYTF
.	16	TRBV18	TRBJ2-7	TRBD1	TGTGCCAGCTCACCACGCCGGGACAGAAGCCTCTACGAGCAGTACTTC	CASSPRRDRSLYEQYF
.	13	TRBV30	TRBJ1-2	.	TGTGCCTGGAGTCAGGGGATCACGGGTGGCTACACCTTC	CAWSQGITGGYTF
medium-sized	15	TRBV20-1	TRBJ1-5	TRBD1	TGCAGTGCTAGTTTAGGGGACAGAGTTAGTCAGCCCCAGCATTTT	CSASLGDRVSQPQHF
.	16	TRBV28	TRBJ2-1	.	TGTGCCAGCAGTTTATTAGGCGGGAAGGGTAAAAATGAGCAGTTCTTC	CASSLLGGKGKNEQFF